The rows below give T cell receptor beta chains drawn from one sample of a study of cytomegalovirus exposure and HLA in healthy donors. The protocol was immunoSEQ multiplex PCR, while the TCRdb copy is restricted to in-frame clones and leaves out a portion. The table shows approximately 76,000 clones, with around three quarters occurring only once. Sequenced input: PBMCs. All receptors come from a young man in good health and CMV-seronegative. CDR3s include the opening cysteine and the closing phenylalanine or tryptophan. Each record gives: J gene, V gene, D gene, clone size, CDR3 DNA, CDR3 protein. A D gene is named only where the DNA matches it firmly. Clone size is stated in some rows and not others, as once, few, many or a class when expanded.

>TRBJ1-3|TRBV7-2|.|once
TGTGCCAGCAGCTTGAGCCAGGGCCGCGGAAACACCATATATTTT
CASSLSQGRGNTIYF
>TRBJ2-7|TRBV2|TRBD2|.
TGTGCCGGAACGCGGGGCGGGGGGTTGGAGCAGTACTTC
CAGTRGGGLEQYF
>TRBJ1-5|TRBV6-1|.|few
TGTGCCAGCAGTGATAGTCCCACGACATATAGCAATCAGCCCCAGCATTTT
CASSDSPTTYSNQPQHF
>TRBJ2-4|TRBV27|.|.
TGTGCCAGCAGTTCGGCGGGGTCCGGGGAGAAAAACATTCAGTACTTC
CASSSAGSGEKNIQYF
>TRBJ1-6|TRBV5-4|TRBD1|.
TGTGCCAGCAGCTTGTCCCGGGACAGGGGTTCGGCACCCCTCCACTTT
CASSLSRDRGSAPLHF
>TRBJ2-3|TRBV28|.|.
TGTGCCAGCAGTCGAGAGCGGGTTAGCACAGATACGCAGTATTTT
CASSRERVSTDTQYF
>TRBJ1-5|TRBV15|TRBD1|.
TGTGCCACCACCCCTGCCGGGACAGGGGATCAGCCCCAGCATTTT
CATTPAGTGDQPQHF
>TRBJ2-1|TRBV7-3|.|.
TGTGCCAGCAGCTTAGGCGGGGCTTTGCATGAGCAGTTCTTC
CASSLGGALHEQFF
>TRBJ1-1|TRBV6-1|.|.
TGTGCCAGCAGGCCCCAGGAGGGTGGCACTGAAGCTTTCTTT
CASRPQEGGTEAFF
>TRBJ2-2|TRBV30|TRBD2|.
TGTGCCTGGAGTCGGGGGGGGGCCGGGGAGCTGTTTTTT
CAWSRGGAGELFF
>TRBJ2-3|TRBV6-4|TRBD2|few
TGTGCCAGCAGTGAGACTAGCGGGGGGGCAGATACGCAGTATTTT
CASSETSGGADTQYF
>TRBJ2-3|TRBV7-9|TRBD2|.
TGTGCCAGCAGCTTCACTAGCGGGGGTTTCACAGATACGCAGTATTTT
CASSFTSGGFTDTQYF
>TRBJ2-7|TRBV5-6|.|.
TGTGCCAGCAGCTTCGGTGAGACCTACGAGCAGTACTTC
CASSFGETYEQYF
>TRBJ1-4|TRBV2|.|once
TGTGCCAGCAATGGACGGGATGGGACTCTCGGGGAAAAACTGTTTTTT
CASNGRDGTLGEKLFF
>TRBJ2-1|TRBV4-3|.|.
TGCGCCAGCAGCCAGCAACTAGAAGTTAGCGAGCAGTTCTTC
CASSQQLEVSEQFF
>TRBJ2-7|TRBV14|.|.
TGTGCCAGCAGCCCCTTCGGGGGTGTGAGGTACGAGCAGTACTTC
CASSPFGGVRYEQYF
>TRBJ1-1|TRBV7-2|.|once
TGTGCCAGCAGCTTAGTCCCCTTTCCGAGCACTGAAGCTTTCTTT
CASSLVPFPSTEAFF
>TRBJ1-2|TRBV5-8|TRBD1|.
TGTGCCAGCAGCACGGGACAGCGATCCGGTGGCTACACCTTC
CASSTGQRSGGYTF
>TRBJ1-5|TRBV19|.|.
TGTGCCAGTATCGACAGGTCCAGGGGCAATCAGCCCCAGCATTTT
CASIDRSRGNQPQHF
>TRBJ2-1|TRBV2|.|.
TGTGCCAGCACCACGGACGGGAGCTCCTACAATGAGCAGTTCTTC
CASTTDGSSYNEQFF
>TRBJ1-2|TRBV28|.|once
TGTGCCAGCAGTCCCCCCAGAGGCTATGGCTACACCTTC
CASSPPRGYGYTF
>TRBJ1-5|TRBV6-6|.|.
TGTGCCAGCAGTTACGGGAGGAGTCAGCCCCAGCATTTT
CASSYGRSQPQHF
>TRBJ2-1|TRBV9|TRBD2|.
TGTGCCAGCAGCACTAGCGGGACCGGATTAGGTGAGCAGTTCTTC
CASSTSGTGLGEQFF
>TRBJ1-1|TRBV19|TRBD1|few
TGTGCCAGTAGTATAGAACCCGAGACAGGGAGAGCTGAAGCTTTCTTT
CASSIEPETGRAEAFF
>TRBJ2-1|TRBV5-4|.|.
TGTGCCAGCAGCTTTCGCGAGCAAGGAGACAATGAGCAGTTCTTC
CASSFREQGDNEQFF
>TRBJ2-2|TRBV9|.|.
TGTGCCAGCAGCGTTACAGGGTCAAGCACCGGGGAGCTGTTTTTT
CASSVTGSSTGELFF
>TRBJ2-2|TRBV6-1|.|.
TGTGCCGGAAGAGAGGGCGGAACCGGGGAGCTGTTTTTT
CAGREGGTGELFF
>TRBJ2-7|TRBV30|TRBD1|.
TGTGCCTGGCGGGGACAGACCCCCTACGAGCAGTACTTC
CAWRGQTPYEQYF
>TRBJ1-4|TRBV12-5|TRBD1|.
TGTGCTAGTGGTTTGATTGGGACAGGAACTAATGAAAAACTGTTTTTT
CASGLIGTGTNEKLFF
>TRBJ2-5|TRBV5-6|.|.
TGTGCCAGCAGCTTGGGTCAATTAGTCCAAGAGACCCAGTACTTC
CASSLGQLVQETQYF
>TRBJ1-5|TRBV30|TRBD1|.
TGTGCCTGGAGTAGGCAGGGGGGTAATCAGCCCCAGCATTTT
CAWSRQGGNQPQHF
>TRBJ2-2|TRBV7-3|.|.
TGTGCCAGCAGCCAGGGAGGGGGATCCGGGGAGCTGTTTTTT
CASSQGGGSGELFF
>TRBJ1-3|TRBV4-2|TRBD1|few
TGTGCCAGCAGCCGGACAGGGGGTGGAAACACCATATATTTT
CASSRTGGGNTIYF
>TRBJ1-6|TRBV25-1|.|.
TGTGCCAGCTCCGACCCTTCAAGGGGCGGTTCACCCCTCCACTTT
CASSDPSRGGSPLHF
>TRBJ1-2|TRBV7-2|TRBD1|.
TGTGCCAGCAGCCTATCGGTTTTTGGACAGGGCGAAGGCTACACCTTC
CASSLSVFGQGEGYTF
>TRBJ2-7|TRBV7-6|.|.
TGTGCCAGCAGCTCACAGGGCTACGAGCAGTACTTC
CASSSQGYEQYF
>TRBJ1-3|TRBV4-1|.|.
TGCGCCAGCAGCCAAGTCCGGGGGTCTGGAAACACCATATATTTT
CASSQVRGSGNTIYF
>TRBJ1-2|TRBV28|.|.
TGTGCCAGCACCCCGGGAAGTAGTGGAAACTATGGCTACACCTTC
CASTPGSSGNYGYTF
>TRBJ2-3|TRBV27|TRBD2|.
TGTGCCAGCAGAGGTTATGGGGAACGGGGGGGCAGCTCAGATACGCAGTATTTT
CASRGYGERGGSSDTQYF
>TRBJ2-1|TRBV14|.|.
TGTGCCAGCAGCCAAGGTCTGCTAGCGAGGACTGGAAATGAGCAGTTCTTC
CASSQGLLARTGNEQFF
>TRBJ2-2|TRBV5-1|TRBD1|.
TGCGCCTGCAGCTTGGCGGGACAGGGTAACACCGGGGAGCTGTTTTTT
CACSLAGQGNTGELFF
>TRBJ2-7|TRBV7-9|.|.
TGTGCCAGCAGCCTAAGGAGCTACGAGCAGTACTTC
CASSLRSYEQYF
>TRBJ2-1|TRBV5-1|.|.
TGCGCCAGCAGCTGGGCGGGACTTCTGGGTCCCTACAATGAGCAGTTCTTC
CASSWAGLLGPYNEQFF
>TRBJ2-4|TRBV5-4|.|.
TGTGCCAGCAGCTTGGGTTCGGGGATGGTCAAAAACATTCAGTACTTC
CASSLGSGMVKNIQYF
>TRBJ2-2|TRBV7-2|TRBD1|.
TGTGCCAGCAGCGCCGGGACAGGGGGCCGCGGGGAGCTGTTTTTT
CASSAGTGGRGELFF
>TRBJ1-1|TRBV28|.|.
TGTGCCAGCAGCCCAGGAGGGCGGAACACTGAAGCTTTCTTT
CASSPGGRNTEAFF
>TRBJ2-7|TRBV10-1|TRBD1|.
TGCGCCAGCAGTGATACAGGGGGCTACGAGCAGTACTTC
CASSDTGGYEQYF
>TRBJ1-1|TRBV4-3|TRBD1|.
TGCGCCAGCAGCCAAGCTCCGACAGGGGGGAACACTGAAGCTTTCTTT
CASSQAPTGGNTEAFF
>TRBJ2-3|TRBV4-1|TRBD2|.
TGCGCCAGCAGCCAGGTATTAGCGGGAGGGACGGGTACGCAGTATTTT
CASSQVLAGGTGTQYF
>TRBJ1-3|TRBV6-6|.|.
TGTGCCAGCAGGACGACTAGCTCTGGAAACACCATATATTTT
CASRTTSSGNTIYF
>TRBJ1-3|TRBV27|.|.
TGTGCCAGCAGTTTGATTGGGGGCGACGGAAACACCATATATTTT
CASSLIGGDGNTIYF
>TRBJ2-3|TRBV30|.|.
TGTGCCTGGAGTGTCATAGATACGCAGTATTTT
CAWSVIDTQYF
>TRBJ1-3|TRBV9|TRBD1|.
TGTGCCAGCAGCGCAGGGGGCTCTGGAAACACCATATATTTT
CASSAGGSGNTIYF
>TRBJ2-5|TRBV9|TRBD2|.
TGTGCCAGCAGCGTACAGCGGGGGGGTCTAGGGACCCAGTACTTC
CASSVQRGGLGTQYF